The entry below gives a single T cell receptor (beta chain) sequence along with its context. The target antigen is unknown. The data belong to a study of CXCR3-negative and CXCR3-positive naive CD8 T cells. Findings and limits, study-wide: For the naive subsets, surface CD5 was similar, and TCR strength was inferred from TRB CDR3 properties.

CDR1 and CDR2 from the germline V gene are ENHRY and SYGVKD. There are 12 residues in the CDR3. TRB cDNA was prepared as libraries by UMI-labeled 5' RACE. Reanalyzing the 5' RACE reads, TCRdb keeps one entry per CDR3 protein, without DNA. The table lists about 130,000 distinct CDR3 sequences. CD8+ T cell subsets were each sorted in triplicate, about 300,000 cells apiece. Phenotypically, naive CD8+ T cells corresponded to CD45RO-CCR7+CD27+CD95-. Sequenced material: naive CXCR3- CD8+ T cells from blood. Subset described: CD45RO-CCR7+CD27+CD95- naive CD8+ T cells lacking CXCR3 (TNR3-). This receptor was identified in a human donor in good health. Some clones in this sample may be carry-over from other donors' samples. This chain links TRBV10-3 with TRBJ1-1. The CDR3: CAISPDGPEAFF.